These 8 T cell receptor beta chains originate from one sample sequenced in a study of cytomegalovirus exposure and HLA in healthy donors. Profiled with immunoSEQ multiplex PCR; TCRdb holds only in-frame clones, not every one. There are hundreds of thousands of clones in the sample; 86% occur only once, and 0.83% lies in the top ten. Sample: PBMCs. The receptors shown here come from a woman aged 18-29 years in good health and CMV-seronegative.

The chain has TRBV14 and TRBJ1-1; D gene uncertain. The V end was cut by 3 bases, the J end by 4 bases, with 15 bases between. This CDR3 comprises 15 residues. Germline V gene data show CDR1 as SGHDN and CDR2 as FVKESK. In DNA, the CDR3 is TGTGCCAGCAGCCAGCTTACGGGGATTGGCACTGAAGCTTTCTTT. It translates to CASSQLTGIGTEAFF. Full variable domain (rest looked up from reference TRBV14 and TRBJ1-1): EAGVTQFPSHSVIEKGQTVTLRCDPISGHDNLYWYRRVMGKEIKFLLHFVKESKQDESGMPNNRFLAERTGGTYSTLKVQPAELEDSGVYFCASSQLTGIGTEAFFGQGTRLTVV.

This clone was observed a single time. At one end the junction does not follow the germline gene, possibly because of a read error. This chain joins TRBV19 and TRBJ1-2, with D unresolved. The germline gives CDR1 LNHDA, CDR2 SQIVND (reference sequence). This CDR3 region has 11 residues. CDR3 residues: CASSEGFFYAF. CDR3 in DNA: TGTGCCAGTAGTGAGGGTTTTTTCTACGCCTTC.

This clone was counted between two and nine times. The V call is TRBV9, the J call TRBJ1-6; D gene ambiguous. Trimming took off 2 bases at V and 9 bases at J, with 6 bases between the two ends. Germline V lookup: CDR1 SGDLS, CDR2 YYNGEE. The CDR3 extends over 12 amino acids. CDR3 protein: CASSVSGSPLHF. The DNA for the CDR3 is TGTGCCAGCAGCGTGAGCGGTTCACCCCTCCACTTT.

The chain recombines TRBV18 with TRBJ1-1, with TRBD1 matching 9 bases. The V gene's germline CDR1 is KGHSH and CDR2 LQKENI. Losses at the gene ends were 5 bases for V and 5 bases for J; bases not matched to a gene: 6. The CDR3 is 14 amino acids. In nucleotides, the CDR3 is TGTGCCAGCTCAACCTCGACAGGGGGGACTGAAGCTTTCTTT. It is translated as CASSTSTGGTEAFF. Looking up the rest from reference TRBV18 and TRBJ1-1 gives the full variable domain: NAGVMQNPRHLVRRRGQEARLRCSPMKGHSHVYWYRQLPEEGLKFMVYLQKENIIDESGMPKERFSAEFPKEGPSILRIQQVVRGDSAAYFCASSTSTGGTEAFFGQGTRLTVV.

J is TRBJ2-7 and V is TRBV18; D might be TRBD1 (6 bases). Germline CDR1 reads KGHSH; CDR2 reads LQKENI. The V gene lost 3 bases and the J gene lost 5 bases, with 17 bases spanning the gap. This CDR3 is built from 15 residues. The CDR3 spells CASSPIVPGADEQYF. The CDR3 bases are TGTGCCAGCTCACCCATCGTGCCAGGGGCCGACGAGCAGTACTTC. Variable domain in full (rest from reference TRBV18 and TRBJ2-7): NAGVMQNPRHLVRRRGQEARLRCSPMKGHSHVYWYRQLPEEGLKFMVYLQKENIIDESGMPKERFSAEFPKEGPSILRIQQVVRGDSAAYFCASSPIVPGADEQYFGPGTRLTVT.

The table lists this clone with a few counts. This chain uses TRBV30 with TRBJ1-5; TRBD1 matches at 7 bases. The CDR3 extends over 16 amino acids. CDR1 and CDR2 from the germline V gene are GTSNPN and SVGIG (reference sequence). Germline trimming cut 3 bases from V and 2 bases from J; bases unmatched to any gene: 10. In DNA, the CDR3 is TGTGCCTGGAGAGACAGGGATTCCCTTGGCAATCAGCCCCAGCATTTT. Amino acids: CAWRDRDSLGNQPQHF.

This clone was seen only a few times. V is TRBV28 and J is TRBJ1-2; D unresolved. The V end was cut by 4 bases, the J end by 6 bases, with 15 bases between. The CDR3 runs 14 residues. Germline-derived CDR1 and CDR2 are MDHEN and SYDVKM. In DNA form, the CDR3 reads TGTGCCAGCAGTTCCACCTGGAGGCGAGATGGCTACACCTTC. The encoded protein is CASSSTWRRDGYTF.

V and J are TRBV6-1 and TRBJ2-3; TRBD2 might be the D (5 bases). The CDR3 covers 14 residues. V was cut by 3 bases and J by 4 bases, with 11 bases left in between. The germline gives CDR1 MNHNS, CDR2 SASEGT. The CDR3 reads CASSEALAADTQYF. The CDR3 bases are TGTGCCAGCAGTGAGGCGCTAGCTGCAGATACGCAGTATTTT.